These 32 T cell receptor beta chains share one sample of origin, sequenced in a study of blood T cell repertoires in COVID-19. Only in-frame clones appear in the TCRdb table, and some are missing; sequencing was by immunoSEQ multiplex PCR. In the table there are about 70,000 clones, around 80% of which are singletons. The sequenced sample was peripheral blood. All receptors derive from an elderly woman with active or convalescent COVID-19.

The chain is built from TRBV5-1 and TRBJ2-1, with 7 bases that match TRBD1. The CDR3 is made up of 14 amino acids. Trimming cost V 5 bases and J 1 base; bases outside gene matches: 3. In germline, CDR1 is SGHRS, CDR2 YFSETQ. CDR3 region: CASRVDRSYNEQFF. In DNA, the CDR3 is TGCGCCAGCAGAGTGGACAGGTCCTACAATGAGCAGTTCTTC.

The chain's CDR3 is CASSLVGRDVSTDTQYF. The CDR3 DNA sequence: TGTGCCAGCAGCTTAGTCGGGCGGGACGTAAGCACAGATACGCAGTATTTT. The chain combines TRBV7-8 with TRBJ2-3; D perhaps matches TRBD2 (6 bases). The CDR3 length is 17 residues. Germline-derived CDR1 and CDR2 are SGHVS and FQNEAQ. The germline V and J ends were trimmed by 1 base and 0 bases, with 14 bases remaining between them. Combining the CDR3 with reference TRBV7-8 and TRBJ2-3 gives the whole variable domain GAGVSQSPRYKVAKRGQDVALRCDPISGHVSLFWYQQALGQGPEFLTYFQNEAQLDKSGLPSDRFFAERPEGSVSTLKIQRTQQEDSAVYLCASSLVGRDVSTDTQYFGPGTRLTVL.

The chain has TRBV6-6 and TRBJ2-3; possible D gene TRBD2, 6 bases. Trimming took 4 bases from V and 2 from J, leaving 13 bases between them. The length of the CDR3 is 15 residues. Germline values: CDR1 MNHNY, CDR2 SVGAGI (reference sequence). The CDR3 loop is CASSSTGLPTDTQYF. The CDR3 DNA follows: TGTGCCAGCAGTTCAACGGGACTCCCCACAGATACGCAGTATTTT.

The rearrangement links TRBV12-5 to TRBJ2-2, with D possibly matching TRBD1 (5 bases). The germline V gene has CDR1 LGHNT and CDR2 FRNRAP. This CDR3 spans 15 amino acids. V dropped 1 base and J dropped 2 bases, with 8 bases sitting between them. CDR3 DNA: TGTGCTAGTGGTTTGGGGACACTTAACACCGGGGAGCTGTTTTTT. As protein: CASGLGTLNTGELFF.

V and J are TRBV28 and TRBJ1-4; D is possibly TRBD1 (5 bases). V was trimmed by 7 bases and J by 5 bases, leaving 20 bases between them. The CDR3 is 16 amino acids. The germline CDR1 and CDR2 sequences are MDHEN and SYDVKM. The CDR3 DNA reads as TGTGCCAGCATACCAGGGTGGGCGGTCAGGAATGAAAAACTGTTTTTT. Translation gives CASIPGWAVRNEKLFF.

The chain employs TRBV7-3 and TRBJ2-2; D ambiguous. Trimming removed 2 bases at V and 1 base at J, with 11 bases between. The CDR3 length is 16 residues. CDR1 and CDR2 (germline): SGHTA, FQGTGA. CDR3 protein: CASSLFGQLNTGELFF. The CDR3 DNA follows: TGTGCCAGCAGCTTATTTGGGCAGTTGAACACCGGGGAGCTGTTTTTT.

The rearrangement uses TRBV4-1 and TRBJ1-1, with 7 bases matching TRBD1. V was clipped by 1 base and J by 3 bases; unmatched bases: 8. The length of the CDR3 is 16 residues. The germline CDR1 and CDR2 sequences are MGHRA and YSYEKL. The CDR3 nucleotides are TGCGCCAGCAGCCAAGGGGGAGGCAGGGGGTACACTGAAGCTTTCTTT. Protein product: CASSQGGGRGYTEAFF.

The rearrangement links TRBV21-1 to TRBJ2-4; the table's D call of TRBD2 was not tested on the DNA. TRBV21-1 is designated a pseudogene. The CDR3 sequence is 14 residues long. The DNA of the CDR3 is TGTGCCAGCAGTCTTACTGTTGCCAAAAACATTCAGTACTTC. Encoded protein: CASSLTVAKNIQYF.

DNA of the CDR3: TGTGCCAGCAGCCCCGGGACACGGTCCTACGAGCAGTACTTC. Protein sequence: CASSPGTRSYEQYF. The rearrangement uses TRBV6-5 and TRBJ2-7; tentative D call: TRBD1 (6 bases). Trimming cost V 6 bases and J 1 base, with 13 bases left between them. There are 14 residues in the CDR3. Germline CDR1 and CDR2: MNHEY and SVGAGI.

The J gene is TRBJ1-2, the V gene TRBV5-1; 8 nucleotides agree with TRBD1. V gave up 3 bases and J gave up 4 bases; unmatched junction bases: 11. The CDR3 contains 16 residues. Germline V CDR1 and CDR2: SGHRS, YFSETQ. The CDR3 nucleotides read TGCGCCAGCAGCTCAGTCAGGGGGCGAAGTTCCTATGGCTACACCTTC. It specifies CASSSVRGRSSYGYTF.

The V call is TRBV9, the J call TRBJ2-5; 10 bases map to TRBD2. Looked up from germline, CDR1 is SGDLS and CDR2 is YYNGEE. This CDR3 region has 16 residues. V lost 0 bases and J lost 7; bases outside the gene matches: 9. The CDR3 spells CASSVAGAGGRTTQYF. The CDR3 nucleotides read TGTGCCAGCAGCGTAGCCGGAGCGGGGGGGCGGACGACCCAGTACTTC.

The chain couples TRBV30 to TRBJ2-7, with 9 bases identical to TRBD1. In germline, CDR1 is GTSNPN, CDR2 SVGIG (reference sequence). The CDR3 extends over 14 amino acids. With V trimmed by 2 bases and J by 2 bases, 4 bases remained unmatched. CDR3 nucleotides: TGTGCCTGGAGTTTAGGGACAGGGACCTACGAGCAGTACTTC. It is translated as CAWSLGTGTYEQYF.

V is TRBV6-5 and J is TRBJ2-1; 11 bases line up with TRBD1. The CDR3 has 15 residues. With 6 bases clipped from V and 7 bases from J, the junction kept 8 bases outside the gene matches. Germline assignment: CDR1 MNHEY and CDR2 SVGAGI. The CDR3 sequence is CASRPVGQGDNEQFF. In nucleotides, the CDR3 is TGTGCCAGCAGACCGGTGGGACAGGGGGATAATGAGCAGTTCTTC.

This clone was counted a few times. The chain is built from TRBV5-1 and TRBJ1-6; 8 bases map to TRBD1. The CDR3 extends over 18 amino acids. With V trimmed by 0 bases and J by 2 bases, 7 bases remained unmatched. Germline assignment: CDR1 SGHRS and CDR2 YFSETQ. DNA for the CDR3: TGCGCCAGCAGCTTGGCCGGGACAGGAAGGACCTATAATTCACCCCTCCACTTT. It encodes CASSLAGTGRTYNSPLHF.

This chain joins TRBV9 and TRBJ2-2; no clear D gene. The CDR3 spans 16 residues. V lost 4 bases and J lost 2, with 15 bases in between. CDR1 is SGDLS and CDR2 is YYNGEE in the germline V gene. CDR3 loop: CASSPTVHDNTGELFF. CDR3 DNA: TGTGCCAGCAGCCCTACCGTTCACGATAACACCGGGGAGCTGTTTTTT.

The chain combines TRBV18 with TRBJ2-1; the D gene is possibly TRBD1 (5 bases). This CDR3 region has 13 residues. Germline loops: CDR1 KGHSH, CDR2 LQKENI. Trimming cost V 3 bases and J 8 bases, with 11 bases left between them. The CDR3 loop reads CASSPSRGYEQFF. The CDR3 nucleotides are TGTGCCAGCTCACCGTCTAGGGGCTATGAGCAGTTCTTC.

V gene TRBV11-2 combines with J gene TRBJ1-2; 8 bases fit TRBD1. Germline values: CDR1 SGHAT, CDR2 FQNNGV. Trimming removed 4 bases from V and 4 bases from J; junction bases left unmatched: 2. There are 13 residues in the CDR3. CDR3 in DNA: TGTGCCAGCAGCTCCGACAGGGGCTATGGCTACACCTTC. Translating gives CASSSDRGYGYTF. Looking up the rest from reference TRBV11-2 and TRBJ1-2 gives the full variable domain: EAGVAQSPRYKIIEKRQSVAFWCNPISGHATLYWYQQILGQGPKLLIQFQNNGVVDDSQLPKDRFSAERLKGVDSTLKIQPAKLEDSAVYLCASSSDRGYGYTFGSGTRLTVV.

The chain has TRBV19 and TRBJ2-3, with TRBD2 identical over 8 bases. V shed 2 bases, J shed 5 bases, and the junction held 9 bases outside the gene matches. This CDR3 is built from 16 residues. Germline CDR1 and CDR2: LNHDA and SQIVND (reference sequence). The CDR3 nucleotides are TGTGCCAGTAGTATAAATCGGGGGGGCCGGGGAGATACGCAGTATTTT. Translating gives CASSINRGGRGDTQYF.

The genes are TRBV6-6 and TRBJ2-5, with 7 bases identical to TRBD1. V was pared by 6 bases and J by 0 bases, with 7 bases of the junction left unmatched. Per germline, CDR1 MNHNY and CDR2 SVGAGI (reference sequence). CDR3 size: 15 residues. CDR3 nucleotides: TGTGCCAGCAGACCGGGACAGACAGACCAAGAGACCCAGTACTTC. Amino acid sequence: CASRPGQTDQETQYF.

Comments on this clone: This sample includes further DNA sequences coding for the same CDR3. This chain joins TRBV10-3 and TRBJ1-5, with a possible D match to TRBD1 (5 bases). Looked up from germline, CDR1 is ENHRY and CDR2 is SYGVKD. This CDR3 has 14 residues. Trimming shortened V by 3 bases and J by 4 bases, and 10 bases separated the two germline ends. CDR3 loop: CAISDIRGNQPQHF. CDR3 bases: TGTGCCATCAGTGATATTAGGGGTAATCAGCCCCAGCATTTT.

This chain connects TRBV7-2 to TRBJ2-4, with TRBD2 matching over 11 bases. Trimming cost V 3 bases and J 8 bases; bases outside gene matches: 3. This CDR3 is built from 14 residues. From germline, CDR1 is SGHTA and CDR2 FQGNSA. The CDR3 protein is CASSFLTSGDIQYF. CDR3 nucleotide sequence: TGTGCCAGCAGCTTTCTGACTAGCGGGGACATTCAGTACTTC.

The V gene is TRBV5-1, the J gene TRBJ2-3; 13 nucleotides line up with TRBD2. The CDR3 sequence is 17 residues long. After removal of 4 bases from V and 3 bases from J, the junction contained 8 bases not matched to a gene. Germline V gene data show CDR1 as SGHRS and CDR2 as YFSETQ. The CDR3 DNA reads TGCGCCAGCAGCCCGGGACTAGCGGGGCTTGGGACAGATACGCAGTATTTT. The encoded protein is CASSPGLAGLGTDTQYF.

The chain has TRBV14 and TRBJ2-3, with D perhaps matching TRBD1 (5 bases). CDR1 is SGHDN, CDR2 FVKESK, per germline. There are 16 residues in the CDR3. Trimming cost V 0 bases and J 2 bases, with 12 bases left between them. The CDR3 protein is CASSQDLTGFTDTQYF. The CDR3 DNA reads TGTGCCAGCAGCCAAGACCTTACAGGTTTCACAGATACGCAGTATTTT.

The gene calls are TRBV7-2 and TRBJ2-7, with 8 bases matching TRBD1. The germline CDR1 and CDR2 sequences are SGHTA and FQGNSA. The CDR3 totals 15 residues. V was pared by 4 bases and J by 6 bases, with 11 bases of the junction left unmatched. CDR3 DNA: TGTGCCAGCAGCTCTACCGGGACAGGCCTCACCGAGCAGTACTTC. This sequence encodes CASSSTGTGLTEQYF.

This clone is a singleton in its sample. DNA for the CDR3: TGTGCCACCAGCCCGTCTCCCCGAGAGACCCAGTACTTC. Protein: CATSPSPRETQYF. V gene TRBV15 combines with J gene TRBJ2-5; D not resolved. V lost 5 bases, J lost 4 bases, and 11 bases lay in between. CDR3 length equals 13 residues. CDR1 and CDR2 from the germline V gene are LNHNV and YYDKDF (reference sequence).

The V and J genes are TRBV7-2 and TRBJ2-7; D is ambiguous. Trimming took off 8 bases at V and 4 bases at J, with 15 bases between the two ends. CDR1 is SGHTA, CDR2 FQGNSA, per germline. This CDR3 comprises 13 residues. The CDR3 spells CASGPVGAYEQYF. For the CDR3, the DNA is TGTGCCAGCGGGCCTGTAGGCGCGTACGAGCAGTACTTC.

With respect to this clone: A junction end diverges from the germline sequence, so it may reflect a read error. The chain links TRBV11-3 to TRBJ2-1, with D possibly TRBD2 on 6 matching bases. Germline loops: CDR1 SGHNT, CDR2 YENEEA. This CDR3 has 14 amino acids. CDR3 region: CASSLAASVHERFF. CDR3 in DNA: TGTGCCAGCAGCTTAGCGGCTAGCGTCCATGAGCGGTTCTTC.

The chain recombines TRBV20-1 with TRBJ2-7; D call uncertain. V dropped 3 bases and J dropped 0 bases, with 9 bases sitting between them. The CDR3 has 13 amino acids. Germline loops: CDR1 DFQATT, CDR2 SNEGSKA (reference sequence). The CDR3 DNA reads as TGCAGTGCTAGTTTCGTCAGCTCCTACGAGCAGTACTTC. It translates to CSASFVSSYEQYF.

The chain has TRBV7-9 and TRBJ2-7; 7 nucleotides agree with TRBD2. The ends lost 5 bases at V and 0 bases at J; junction bases unmatched: 7. The CDR3 contains 15 residues. In germline, CDR1 is SEHNR, CDR2 FQNEAQ (reference sequence). CDR3 residues: CASSPPASGSYEQYF. DNA for the CDR3: TGTGCCAGCAGCCCCCCGGCTAGCGGCTCCTACGAGCAGTACTTC.

Points on this clone: Other DNA sequences in this sample translate to the same CDR3. The V call is TRBV11-2, the J call TRBJ1-3; D may be TRBD1 (5 bases). CDR1 SGHAT and CDR2 FQNNGV come from the germline V gene. V was trimmed by 4 bases and J by 0 bases, leaving 7 bases between them. The CDR3 is 14 amino acids. CDR3 region: CASSSGSSGNTIYF. The CDR3 nucleotides read TGTGCCAGCAGCTCAGGGTCCTCTGGAAACACCATATATTTT.

This chain uses TRBV6-5 with TRBJ2-1, with 9 positions matching TRBD2. CDR3 length equals 14 residues. The germline V gene has CDR1 MNHEY and CDR2 SVGAGI. Here the CDR3 reads CAVNPAGGYNEQFF. As DNA, the CDR3 is TGTGCGGTTAATCCAGCGGGGGGTTACAATGAGCAGTTCTTC.

This clone occurred once. The V call is TRBV24-1, the J call TRBJ1-2; 7 bases map to TRBD1. This CDR3 contains 14 residues. The germline V gene has CDR1 KGHDR and CDR2 SFDVKD. V was pared by 9 bases and J by 7 bases, with 13 bases of the junction left unmatched. The CDR3 coding sequence is TGTGCCACCCCCCCAACAGGGGCCCTATCTGGCTACACCTTC. Its translation is CATPPTGALSGYTF.